The present T cell receptor beta chain was sequenced within a study of T cell responses to AZD1222 COVID-19 vaccine. General observations from the study: As reported, nearly half of all spike-specific TCRs target variant regions that are unmutated. A mostly white British donor set with more females was recruited, and clonal diversity was possibly underestimated.

Points on this clone: No antigen is known for it.

The CDR3 loop spans 15 amino acids. With 4 bases removed from V and 4 bases from J, the gap between germline ends came to 16 bases. Germline V gene sequence: CDR1 LGHNA, CDR2 YNFKEQ. The method was immunoSEQ multiplex PCR; TCRdb's version includes in-frame clones alone and lacks a portion of them. The repertoire holds under 200,000 clones, with over 90% as singletons. Sequencing used peripheral blood, obtained on day 0 of AZD1222 vaccination. This receptor was obtained from an adult in good health. The J gene is TRBJ2-5, the V gene TRBV4-2, with D unclear. The CDR3, as DNA: TGTGCCAGCAGCCCTGGACCCTTGGTCCGAGAGACCCAGTACTTC. This codes for CASSPGPLVRETQYF.